These 31 T cell receptor beta chains were all obtained from the same sample, sequenced in a study of cytomegalovirus exposure and HLA in healthy donors. Measured with immunoSEQ multiplex PCR; TCRdb has only the in-frame clones, and not every one. This sample has under 50,000 clones, with approximately 93% found just once. Sequenced sample: PBMCs. These TCRs come from a young woman in good health and CMV-seronegative.

V gene TRBV5-1 combines with J gene TRBJ2-3; D gene ambiguous. Germline V gene sequence: CDR1 SGHRS, CDR2 YFSETQ. Trimming removed 0 bases at V and 5 bases at J, with 16 bases between. CDR3 length: 16 amino acids. The CDR3 nucleotides read TGCGCCAGCAGCTTGGTATTAGTCTGGGCAGGAGATACGCAGTATTTT. It yields the protein CASSLVLVWAGDTQYF.

This clone was seen only once. This chain uses TRBV14 with TRBJ2-5; D perhaps matches TRBD2 (7 bases). The CDR3 consists of 16 residues. Trimming shortened V by 2 bases and J by 4 bases, and 17 bases separated the two germline ends. The germline V gene has CDR1 SGHDN and CDR2 FVKESK. In DNA, the CDR3 is TGTGCCAGCAGCCAAACCATAGGGGGGGCCGGAGAGACCCAGTACTTC. The encoded protein is CASSQTIGGAGETQYF.

The chain couples TRBV6-4 to TRBJ2-1, with TRBD2 as a possible D gene (7 bases). This CDR3 spans 14 amino acids. Trimming took 3 bases from V and 9 from J, leaving 15 bases between them. Per the germline V gene, CDR1 is MRHNA and CDR2 is SNTAGT. CDR3 in amino acids: CASSEEGGVTEQFF. In nucleotides, the CDR3 is TGTGCCAGCAGTGAGGAGGGGGGGGTGACTGAGCAGTTCTTC.

The chain uses TRBV7-9 and TRBJ2-1; a weak D match, TRBD2 (6 bases). The germline V gene encodes CDR1 SEHNR and CDR2 FQNEAQ (reference sequence). Trimming removed 5 bases at V and 0 bases at J, with 11 bases between. The CDR3 is made up of 15 amino acids. CDR3 protein: CASSRGTGSYNEQFF. The CDR3, as DNA: TGTGCCAGCAGCCGCGGGACCGGCTCCTACAATGAGCAGTTCTTC.

This sequence joins TRBV15 and TRBJ1-6, with D possibly TRBD1 on 6 matching bases. V lost 0 bases to trimming and J lost 7 bases, with 13 bases between them. Germline lookup yields CDR1 LNHNV and CDR2 YYDKDF (reference sequence). The CDR3 sequence is 16 residues long. CDR3 bases: TGTGCCACCAGCAGAGATCCAGGGGTGGGGAATTCACCCCTCCACTTT. It codes for CATSRDPGVGNSPLHF. Full variable domain (missing parts from reference TRBV15 and TRBJ1-6): DAMVIQNPRYQVTQFGKPVTLSCSQTLNHNVMYWYQQKSSQAPKLLFHYYDKDFNNEADTPDNFQSRRPNTSFCFLDIRSPGLGDTAMYLCATSRDPGVGNSPLHFGNGTRLTVT.

The V call is TRBV7-3, the J call TRBJ1-1; unclear D gene. V was cut by 4 bases and J by 1 base, with 7 bases left in between. Germline values: CDR1 SGHTA, CDR2 FQGTGA. CDR3 length: 13 amino acids. This CDR3 reads CASSSTQNTEAFF. The CDR3 bases are TGTGCCAGCAGCTCAACACAGAACACTGAAGCTTTCTTT. Supplemented by reference TRBV7-3 and TRBJ1-1, the full variable domain reads GAGVSQTPSNKVTEKGKYVELRCDPISGHTALYWYRQSLGQGPEFLIYFQGTGAADDSGLPNDRFFAVRPEGSVSTLKIQRTERGDSAVYLCASSSTQNTEAFFGQGTRLTVV.

In DNA form, the CDR3 reads TGTGCCAGCAGCTGGAGGGAACTAGGAGATACGCAGTATTTT. Its protein is CASSWRELGDTQYF. This chain links TRBV5-4 with TRBJ2-3; a weak D match, TRBD2 (6 bases). Trimming took 3 bases from V and 5 from J, leaving 13 bases between them. Germline loops: CDR1 SGHNT, CDR2 YYREEE (reference sequence). CDR3 length: 14 amino acids.

V is TRBV19 and J is TRBJ2-7; TRBD2 might be the D (6 bases). The V gene's germline CDR1 is LNHDA and CDR2 SQIVND (reference sequence). CDR3 length equals 14 residues. Trimming shortened V by 1 base and J by 3 bases, and 10 bases separated the two germline ends. The CDR3: CASSIVYGSYEQYF. The CDR3 DNA sequence: TGTGCCAGTAGTATAGTTTACGGGAGCTACGAGCAGTACTTC.

This clone is a singleton in its sample. The chain couples TRBV4-1 to TRBJ2-7; 10 nucleotides match TRBD2. Per germline, CDR1 MGHRA and CDR2 YSYEKL. J was trimmed by 4 bases and V by 1 base; bases with no gene match: 7. The CDR3 spans 16 residues. DNA for the CDR3: TGCGCCAGCAGCCAAGTCATAGCGGGGGGTATATACGAGCAGTACTTC. It is translated as CASSQVIAGGIYEQYF.

The chain has TRBV28 and TRBJ1-5; D is unresolved. Trimming left V 5 bases short and J 1 base short, with 12 bases between. The CDR3 runs to 15 residues. Germline V gives CDR1 MDHEN, CDR2 SYDVKM. As DNA, the CDR3 is TGTGCCAGCAGTCTGAGAGGTTGGAGCAATCAGCCCCAGCATTTT. Protein: CASSLRGWSNQPQHF.

The CDR3 loop reads CASSFQPGLPNEQFF. The DNA for the CDR3 is TGTGCCAGCAGTTTTCAACCGGGACTGCCTAATGAGCAGTTCTTC. The chain carries TRBV28 and TRBJ2-1; D is possibly TRBD2 (6 bases). Trimming took 3 bases from V and 7 from J, leaving 16 bases between them. This CDR3 region has 15 residues. Germline CDR1 MDHEN, CDR2 SYDVKM.

J is TRBJ1-2 and V is TRBV2; a weak D match, TRBD1 (5 bases). There are 14 residues in the CDR3. Germline CDR1 reads SNHLY; CDR2 reads FYNNEI. Trimming stripped 7 bases from V and 0 bases from J, with 12 bases between. The CDR3 reads CASTAGGANYGYTF. The CDR3 nucleotides read TGTGCCAGCACGGCGGGAGGGGCTAACTATGGCTACACCTTC.

This rearrangement joins TRBV11-2 to TRBJ1-1; D unresolved. This CDR3 is built from 11 residues. Per the germline V gene, CDR1 is SGHAT and CDR2 is FQNNGV. The ends were cut back, 1 base at V and 7 bases at J, with 4 bases in the middle. Here the CDR3 DNA reads TGTGCCAGCAGCTTAGGTCATGAAGCTTTCTTT. Translation: CASSLGHEAFF.

The rearrangement uses TRBV28 and TRBJ1-2, with 8 bases fitting TRBD1. The V segment lost 6 bases and the J segment 9 bases; nucleotides outside the gene matches: 18. This CDR3 spans 16 amino acids. Germline V CDR1 and CDR2: MDHEN, SYDVKM. CDR3 amino acids: CASRSPAEGRGPSYTF. The CDR3 coding sequence is TGTGCCAGCAGGAGTCCCGCGGAGGGCAGGGGGCCGAGCTACACCTTC.

The CDR3 protein is CASSDSGAINEQFF. CDR3 DNA sequence: TGTGCCAGCAGTGACAGCGGCGCCATCAATGAGCAGTTCTTC. V usage is TRBV6-1 and J usage is TRBJ2-1; weak D call: TRBD2 (5 bases). Trimming shortened V by 3 bases and J by 6 bases, and 12 bases separated the two germline ends. Germline V gene lookup returns CDR1 MNHNS and CDR2 SASEGT. CDR3 length: 14 amino acids.

In this sample, this clone turned up a few times. The gene calls are TRBV6-1 and TRBJ1-3, with D perhaps matching TRBD1 (5 bases). There are 16 residues in the CDR3. The ends were cut back, 4 bases at V and 0 bases at J, with 13 bases in the middle. In germline, CDR1 is MNHNS, CDR2 SASEGT. The CDR3 DNA reads TGTGCCAGCAGTGTTGAGGGGACTCTCTCTGGAAACACCATATATTTT. Protein product: CASSVEGTLSGNTIYF.

The rearrangement links TRBV7-8 to TRBJ1-2, with D maybe TRBD1 (6 bases). This CDR3 has 15 amino acids. V shed 0 bases and J shed 8 bases, with 16 bases lying between them. Looked up from germline, CDR1 is SGHVS and CDR2 is FQNEAQ. CDR3 in amino acids: CASSLADGGAGGYTF. Written as DNA, the CDR3 is TGTGCCAGCAGCTTAGCGGATGGGGGGGCCGGCGGCTACACCTTC.

This rearrangement joins TRBV5-6 to TRBJ1-3, with D possibly being TRBD1 (6 bases). The germline gives CDR1 SGHDT, CDR2 YYEEEE. The length of the CDR3 is 17 residues. Between the trimmed V and J ends, which lost 2 bases and 4 bases, there was a span of 19 bases. Here the CDR3 DNA reads TGTGCCAGCAGCTTAGATACGGGACAACTTACAGGAAACACCATATATTTT. Translated, it gives CASSLDTGQLTGNTIYF.

V and J are TRBV29-1 and TRBJ2-2, with D possibly matching TRBD2 (5 bases). The CDR3 loop spans 12 amino acids. V lost 7 bases, J lost 4 bases, and 10 bases lay in between. Per the germline V gene, CDR1 is SQVTM and CDR2 is ANQGSEA. The CDR3 here is CSGSGGTGELFF. In DNA form, the CDR3 reads TGCAGCGGGTCAGGAGGCACCGGGGAGCTGTTTTTT.

The genes are TRBV19 and TRBJ1-5; 8 bases align to TRBD1. The CDR3 consists of 14 residues. Germline-derived CDR1 and CDR2 are LNHDA and SQIVND (reference sequence). J gave up 7 bases and V 1 base, and 3 bases lay outside the gene matches. The CDR3 coding sequence is TGTGCCAGTAGTATAGGTACAGGGGGGCAGCCCCAGCATTTT. It translates to CASSIGTGGQPQHF.

The rearrangement uses TRBV7-6 and TRBJ2-7; 11 positions agree with TRBD1. The CDR3 is 14 amino acids. Trimming cost V 5 bases and J 6 bases; bases outside gene matches: 6. Germline CDR1 is SGHVS and CDR2 is FNYEAQ. The CDR3 region has the DNA TGTGCCAGCAGCCAGTCCGGGACAGGGGGCGAGCAGTACTTC. Residues: CASSQSGTGGEQYF.

The rearrangement joins TRBV5-8 to TRBJ1-6, with 7 bases fitting TRBD1. The CDR3 covers 15 residues. Germline loops: CDR1 SGHTS, CDR2 YDEGEE. V shed 4 bases and J 7 bases; nucleotides not matched to a gene: 8. CDR3 sequence (DNA): TGTGCCAGCAGCATACTGGGGGACAGCAATTCACCCCTCCACTTT. This sequence encodes CASSILGDSNSPLHF.

In DNA form, the CDR3 reads TGTGCCAGCAGTCGGACAGGGGGTAGGTCGGGCTACACCTTC. Translated: CASSRTGGRSGYTF. J is TRBJ1-2 and V is TRBV28; the match to TRBD1 covers 10 bases. Trimming at V came to 5 bases and at J to 8 bases, leaving 8 bases not matched to a gene. Germline lookup yields CDR1 MDHEN and CDR2 SYDVKM. CDR3 length: 14 residues.

The chain has TRBV27 and TRBJ1-6; D uncertain. This CDR3 contains 15 residues. The V gene's germline CDR1 is MNHEY and CDR2 SMNVEV (reference sequence). Trimming took off 5 bases at V and 4 bases at J, with 12 bases between the two ends. CDR3 DNA sequence: TGTGCCAGCAGTCGGGAGGGCCCTTATAATTCACCCCTCCACTTT. It is translated as CASSREGPYNSPLHF.

The chain recombines TRBV9 with TRBJ2-2; D gene uncertain. Per the germline V gene, CDR1 is SGDLS and CDR2 is YYNGEE. CDR3 length: 13 amino acids. V lost 4 bases to trimming and J lost 8 bases, with 12 bases between them. In DNA form, the CDR3 reads TGTGCCAGCAGCTCTCCTATCACTGGGGAGCTGTTTTTT. Translation: CASSSPITGELFF. The variable domain in full, completed from reference TRBV9 and TRBJ2-2, reads DSGVTQTPKHLITATGQRVTLRCSPRSGDLSVYWYQQSLDQGLQFLIQYYNGEERAKGNILERFSAQQFPDLHSELNLSSLELGDSALYFCASSSPITGELFFGEGSRLTVL.

The genes are TRBV10-3 and TRBJ2-5, with TRBD2 matching over 14 bases. Unmatched junction bases numbered 7, after V lost 2 bases and J lost 5 bases. Looked up from germline, CDR1 is ENHRY and CDR2 is SYGVKD. The CDR3 runs to 17 residues. Written as DNA, the CDR3 is TGTGCCATCAGTGAGCCGACTAGCGGGAGGGCCGGGGAGACCCAGTACTTC. Its protein is CAISEPTSGRAGETQYF.

This clone has just one count. The CDR3 spells CASSYKGPSGEKLFF. As DNA, the CDR3 is TGTGCCAGCAGCTACAAGGGACCTAGCGGAGAAAAACTGTTTTTT. V and J are TRBV13 and TRBJ1-4; tentative D call: TRBD1 (5 bases). Trimming stripped 4 bases from V and 8 bases from J, with 17 bases between. Germline V CDR1 and CDR2: PRHDT, FYEKMQ (reference sequence). This CDR3 has 15 residues. The entire variable domain, with the rest obtained from reference TRBV13 and TRBJ1-4, is as follows: AAGVIQSPRHLIKEKRETATLKCYPIPRHDTVYWYQQGPGQDPQFLISFYEKMQSDKGSIPDRFSAQQFSDYHSELNMSSLELGDSALYFCASSYKGPSGEKLFFGSGTQLSVL.

This chain links TRBV7-8 with TRBJ2-7; TRBD2 is a possible D gene (6 bases). V was pared by 5 bases and J by 2 bases, with 16 bases between. Germline V gene data show CDR1 as SGHVS and CDR2 as FQNEAQ. The CDR3 spans 15 residues. The CDR3 sequence: CASSPGPGLAYEQYF. The CDR3 nucleotides read TGTGCCAGCAGCCCCGGCCCGGGACTCGCCTACGAGCAGTACTTC.

V and J are TRBV10-3 and TRBJ2-1, with TRBD1 as a possible D gene (5 bases). The CDR3 extends over 12 amino acids. V was clipped by 7 bases and J by 4 bases, with 8 bases between them. The V gene's germline CDR1 is ENHRY and CDR2 SYGVKD. This chain's CDR3 is CAIKGSYNEQFF. CDR3 sequence (DNA): TGTGCCATCAAGGGGTCGTACAATGAGCAGTTCTTC.

The chain carries TRBV7-9 and TRBJ1-4; tentatively, D is TRBD1 (5 bases). Germline values: CDR1 SEHNR, CDR2 FQNEAQ (reference sequence). This CDR3 region has 14 residues. Trimming left V 5 bases short and J 5 bases short, with 12 bases between. DNA of the CDR3: TGTGCCAGCAGCCCAGGGTCAAGAAATGAAAAACTGTTTTTT. Residues: CASSPGSRNEKLFF.

The rearrangement uses TRBV27 and TRBJ2-3, with unresolved D. The V gene's germline CDR1 is MNHEY and CDR2 SMNVEV (reference sequence). The CDR3 has 14 amino acids. The V gene lost 5 bases and the J gene lost 3 bases, with 12 bases spanning the gap. The CDR3 nucleotides read TGTGCCAGCAGTCCCCCTTCTAGAACAGATACGCAGTATTTT. Residues: CASSPPSRTDTQYF.